This T cell receptor (beta chain) was observed in a study of blood T cell repertoires in COVID-19. Study details: T cells, B-cell-depleted T cells, or PBMCs provided the cDNA or gDNA that served as material.

Profiled with immunoSEQ multiplex PCR; TCRdb holds only in-frame clones, not every one. The top ten clones hold approximately 14% of a sample with approximately 93,000 clones, around 72% of them seen once. The sequenced sample consisted of peripheral blood. The sequence was collected from an elderly woman with acute or convalescent COVID-19.

Here the CDR3 DNA reads TGTGCCAGCAGTCGGAGCGAGGACAGCCTCAGTCTCTATGGCTACACCTTC. It is translated as CASSRSEDSLSLYGYTF. The rearrangement joins TRBV6-6 to TRBJ1-2, with a tentative D call TRBD1 (6 bases). Trimming removed 5 bases from V and 4 bases from J, with 23 bases in between. This CDR3 contains 17 residues. Germline assignment: CDR1 MNHNY and CDR2 SVGAGI (reference sequence).